This entry lists 24 T cell receptor beta chains sequenced from one sample in a study of blood T cell repertoires in COVID-19. The data were produced by immunoSEQ multiplex PCR, yet TCRdb's version contains in-frame clones alone and is incomplete. The repertoire holds tens of thousands of clones, around 88% seen once, with around 19% in the top ten. Sequencing was performed on peripheral blood. The receptors originated from a woman older than 75 with acute or convalescent COVID-19.

This chain uses TRBV5-6 with TRBJ2-1, with D maybe TRBD2 (5 bases). With 5 bases removed from V and 0 bases from J, the gap between germline ends came to 12 bases. This CDR3 comprises 15 residues. Germline lookup yields CDR1 SGHDT and CDR2 YYEEEE. This CDR3 reads CASSSHGVSYNEQFF. CDR3 DNA: TGTGCCAGCAGTTCCCACGGGGTCTCCTACAATGAGCAGTTCTTC.

The chain joins TRBV5-6 to TRBJ1-2; 10 bases map to TRBD1. The CDR3 runs 15 residues. The germline V gene encodes CDR1 SGHDT and CDR2 YYEEEE. After removal of 4 bases from V and 2 bases from J, the junction contained 5 bases not matched to a gene. This CDR3 reads CASSVDRGRNYGYTF. The CDR3 coding sequence is TGTGCCAGCAGCGTCGACAGGGGGCGCAACTATGGCTACACCTTC. Filled out from reference TRBV5-6 and TRBJ1-2, the complete variable domain reads DAGVTQSPTHLIKTRGQQVTLRCSPKSGHDTVSWYQQALGQGPQFIFQYYEEEERQRGNFPDRFSGHQFPNYSSELNVNALLLGDSALYLCASSVDRGRNYGYTFGSGTRLTVV.

This clone has a single count. The genes are TRBV5-1 and TRBJ2-1, with 8 bases matching TRBD2. This CDR3 has 15 amino acids. Germline CDR1 and CDR2: SGHRS and YFSETQ. V was clipped by 0 bases and J by 3 bases; unmatched bases: 2. The chain's CDR3 is CASSLVAGGYNEQFF. CDR3 nucleotides: TGCGCCAGCAGCTTGGTCGCGGGGGGCTACAATGAGCAGTTCTTC.

This rearrangement joins TRBV6-5 to TRBJ1-1; 8 nucleotides agree with TRBD1. Germline V gene lookup returns CDR1 MNHEY and CDR2 SVGAGI. J was trimmed by 4 bases and V by 2 bases; bases with no gene match: 3. This CDR3 spans 14 amino acids. The CDR3 reads CASSYDRGGTEAFF. CDR3 DNA sequence: TGTGCCAGCAGTTACGACAGGGGAGGCACTGAAGCTTTCTTT.

The chain is built from TRBV7-9 and TRBJ1-4; TRBD1 matches at 9 bases. The CDR3 length is 14 residues. Germline CDR1 and CDR2: SEHNR and FQNEAQ (reference sequence). V lost 5 bases to trimming and J lost 8 bases; unmatched junction nucleotides: 6. This CDR3 reads CASSPGTGKEKLFF. The CDR3 bases are TGTGCCAGCAGCCCAGGGACAGGGAAGGAAAAACTGTTTTTT.

J is TRBJ2-1 and V is TRBV7-3; 12 bases match TRBD2. Germline V gene data show CDR1 as SGHTA and CDR2 as FQGTGA. After removal of 4 bases from V and 4 bases from J, the junction contained 5 bases not matched to a gene. CDR3 length: 16 amino acids. The DNA of the CDR3 is TGTGCCAGCAGCTCGACTAGCGGGGGTTCTTACAATGAGCAGTTCTTC. Its translation: CASSSTSGGSYNEQFF.

This clone was seen just once. This sequence joins TRBV10-3 and TRBJ1-3; no reliable D call. This CDR3 has 11 amino acids. V was cut by 6 bases and J by 4 bases, with 4 bases left in between. Germline values: CDR1 ENHRY, CDR2 SYGVKD. CDR3 region: CAISRGNTIYF. CDR3 nucleotide sequence: TGTGCCATCAGCAGGGGAAACACCATATATTTT.

The table lists this clone with a count of one. The chain recombines TRBV11-1 with TRBJ1-2; D gene uncertain. The V and J ends lost 3 bases and 8 bases respectively, with 10 bases between them. CDR3 size: 12 residues. Germline V gene data show CDR1 as SGHAT and CDR2 as FQDESV (reference sequence). CDR3 loop: CASSLEGSGYTF. DNA of the CDR3: TGTGCCAGCAGCTTGGAGGGTAGCGGCTACACCTTC.

V is TRBV5-5 and J is TRBJ1-1, with 8 bases identical to TRBD1. Trimming cost V 1 base and J 0 bases; bases outside gene matches: 5. This CDR3 has 16 amino acids. Germline V gene lookup returns CDR1 SGHKS and CDR2 YYEKEE (reference sequence). CDR3 sequence (DNA): TGTGCCAGCAGCTTGTCCGGACAGGGCATGAACACTGAAGCTTTCTTT. Protein product: CASSLSGQGMNTEAFF. The whole variable domain, filled in from reference TRBV5-5 and TRBJ1-1, reads DAGVTQSPTHLIKTRGQQVTLRCSPISGHKSVSWYQQVLGQGPQFIFQYYEKEERGRGNFPDRFSARQFPNYSSELNVNALLLGDSALYLCASSLSGQGMNTEAFFGQGTRLTVV.

This clone was found once. The germline gene is not matched at one end of the junction; a read error may be the cause. V usage is TRBV27 and J usage is TRBJ1-1, with D tentatively TRBD1 (5 bases). The V gene's germline CDR1 is MNHEY and CDR2 SMNVEV (reference sequence). The CDR3 extends over 8 amino acids. The CDR3 nucleotides read TGTGCCAGCTTGGCCAGGGTCTTT. Its translation is CASLARVF.

The sample holds a few counts of this clone. This sequence joins TRBV27 and TRBJ2-7; TRBD1 agrees at 11 bases. Unmatched junction bases numbered 2, after V lost 4 bases and J lost 6 bases. The CDR3 loop spans 13 amino acids. The germline V gene encodes CDR1 MNHEY and CDR2 SMNVEV (reference sequence). The CDR3 sequence is CASSYGTGGEQYF. DNA of the CDR3: TGTGCCAGCAGTTACGGGACAGGGGGCGAGCAGTACTTC.

The chain couples TRBV9 to TRBJ2-2; 10 bases match TRBD2. The germline CDR1 and CDR2 sequences are SGDLS and YYNGEE. The trim removed 1 base at V and 0 bases at J, leaving 3 bases unmatched. This CDR3 has 17 amino acids. The CDR3 here is CASSVRLAGANTGELFF. As DNA, the CDR3 is TGTGCCAGCAGCGTACGGCTAGCGGGGGCGAACACCGGGGAGCTGTTTTTT.

This chain joins TRBV5-5 and TRBJ1-4; D not resolved. Germline-derived CDR1 and CDR2 are SGHKS and YYEKEE (reference sequence). The V and J ends lost 5 bases and 8 bases respectively, with 13 bases between them. The CDR3 covers 13 residues. The CDR3 nucleotides are TGTGCCAGCAGACTTCTCGGGAAGGAAAAACTGTTTTTT. Encoded protein: CASRLLGKEKLFF. Drawing the rest from reference TRBV5-5 and TRBJ1-4, the complete variable domain is DAGVTQSPTHLIKTRGQQVTLRCSPISGHKSVSWYQQVLGQGPQFIFQYYEKEERGRGNFPDRFSARQFPNYSSELNVNALLLGDSALYLCASRLLGKEKLFFGSGTQLSVL.

This chain links TRBV5-1 with TRBJ2-7, with unresolved D. The germline gives CDR1 SGHRS, CDR2 YFSETQ. The CDR3 is 13 residues long. V lost 0 bases and J lost 6, with 10 bases in between. The CDR3 nucleotides read TGCGCCAGCAGCTTGGGCCATAGAGCCGAGCAGTACTTC. This codes for CASSLGHRAEQYF.

The V call is TRBV5-1, the J call TRBJ2-2, with D possibly TRBD2 on 5 matching bases. Trimming took off 1 base at V and 2 bases at J, with 12 bases between the two ends. The CDR3 contains 16 residues. The V gene's germline CDR1 is SGHRS and CDR2 YFSETQ. CDR3 residues: CASSLFVSGNTGELFF. For the CDR3, the DNA is TGCGCCAGCAGCTTGTTCGTCAGCGGCAACACCGGGGAGCTGTTTTTT.

This clone has just one count. V and J are TRBV7-3 and TRBJ1-6; TRBD1 matches 7 bases. CDR1 is SGHTA and CDR2 is FQGTGA in the germline V gene. V gave up 5 bases and J gave up 7 bases; unmatched junction bases: 8. This CDR3 spans 15 amino acids. The CDR3 bases are TGTGCCAGCAGCATATCCGGGACAGAGAATTCACCCCTCCACTTT. Protein sequence: CASSISGTENSPLHF.

The chain couples TRBV21-1 to TRBJ2-1; the table's TRBD1 call for D was not verified on the DNA. TRBV21-1 is listed as a pseudogene. The CDR3 consists of 14 residues. As DNA, the CDR3 is TGTGCCAGCAGCGCCCCCAGGGTATACAATGAGCAGTTCTTC. Translation gives CASSAPRVYNEQFF.

The V and J genes are TRBV19 and TRBJ1-5; TRBD1 is a possible D gene (5 bases). Germline V gene data show CDR1 as LNHDA and CDR2 as SQIVND (reference sequence). There are 15 residues in the CDR3. V was cut by 5 bases and J by 2 bases, with 13 bases left in between. This CDR3 is CASSPDSKGNQPQHF. The CDR3 DNA reads TGTGCCAGTAGTCCCGACAGTAAGGGCAATCAGCCCCAGCATTTT.

The chain uses TRBV5-4 and TRBJ2-7; D unresolved. The CDR3 is 16 amino acids. The V gene lost 1 base and the J gene lost 1 base, with 15 bases spanning the gap. Per germline, CDR1 SGHNT and CDR2 YYREEE (reference sequence). The CDR3 reads CASSLTVSKNSYEQYF. CDR3 sequence (DNA): TGTGCCAGCAGCTTGACGGTATCAAAGAATTCCTACGAGCAGTACTTC.

CDR3 nucleotide sequence: TGTGCCATTAGACAGGGCTATGGCTACACCTTC. Its protein is CAIRQGYGYTF. The chain employs TRBV10-3 and TRBJ1-2, with 7 bases matching TRBD1. This CDR3 spans 11 amino acids. V lost 9 bases and J lost 4; bases outside the gene matches: 2. Per germline, CDR1 ENHRY and CDR2 SYGVKD.

The chain links TRBV30 to TRBJ2-7; tentatively, D is TRBD1 (5 bases). CDR1 and CDR2 (germline): GTSNPN, SVGIG (reference sequence). The CDR3 is 13 residues long. Between the trimmed V and J ends, which lost 2 bases and 4 bases, there was a span of 12 bases. CDR3 DNA: TGTGCCTGGAGTAGCAGGGCGGCGTACGAGCAGTACTTC. Translating it yields CAWSSRAAYEQYF.

V gene TRBV5-1 combines with J gene TRBJ2-5; weak D call: TRBD2 (5 bases). From germline, CDR1 is SGHRS and CDR2 YFSETQ. Trimming took 0 bases from V and 5 from J, leaving 11 bases between them. The CDR3 is 14 residues long. The CDR3 nucleotides are TGCGCCAGCAGCTTGGCCCTCGGGGAGGAGACCCAGTACTTC. Its protein product is CASSLALGEETQYF.

The J gene is TRBJ2-7, the V gene TRBV29-1, with 8 bases identical to TRBD1. The germline V gene encodes CDR1 SQVTM and CDR2 ANQGSEA. Germline trimming cut 6 bases from V and 0 bases from J; bases unmatched to any gene: 7. The CDR3 consists of 14 residues. The DNA of the CDR3 is TGCAGCGTATTGGGGGACAGGAGCTCCTACGAGCAGTACTTC. Translating gives CSVLGDRSSYEQYF.

There are a few counts of this clone. The chain uses TRBV2 and TRBJ2-7; D is perhaps TRBD1 (5 bases). Per the germline V gene, CDR1 is SNHLY and CDR2 is FYNNEI. V was clipped by 6 bases and J by 0 bases, with 9 bases between them. CDR3 length: 13 amino acids. The CDR3 nucleotides are TGTGCCAGCAGAGACAGAAGCTCCTACGAGCAGTACTTC. This encodes CASRDRSSYEQYF. The variable domain in full, completed from reference TRBV2 and TRBJ2-7, reads EPEVTQTPSHQVTQMGQEVILRCVPISNHLYFYWYRQILGQKVEFLVSFYNNEISEKSEIFDDQFSVERPDGSNFTLKIRSTKLEDSAMYFCASRDRSSYEQYFGPGTRLTVT.